A selection of T cell receptor beta chains follows, all from one sample in a study of CD8 T cells in Susac syndrome. TCRdb reanalysed the immunoSEQ multiplex PCR reads using MiXCR and keeps one entry per CDR3 protein. The sample contains 250,000 or so distinct CDR3 sequences, 80% to 95% of which appear only once. The sequenced sample was CD4+ T cells from PBMCs. These TCRs come from a human donor with multiple sclerosis. The CDR3 runs from the conserved cysteine through the conserved F or W. Each record gives: V gene, J gene, CDR3 length, clone size, D gene, CDR3 DNA, CDR3 protein. D genes are given only for firm matches. Only part of the rows carry a size: once, few, many, or a class if the clone is expanded.

v_call: TRBV10-2; j_call: TRBJ2-1; cdr3_length: 14; clone_size: .; d_call: .; cdr3_nt: TGCGCCAGCAGAGGGCAGGGAGCACGAAATGAGCAGTTCTTC; cdr3_aa: CASRGQGARNEQFF
v_call: TRBV9; j_call: TRBJ1-2; cdr3_length: 15; clone_size: .; d_call: .; cdr3_nt: TGTGCCAGCAGCGTAGGTCCGGGTTCTAACTATGGCTACACCTTC; cdr3_aa: CASSVGPGSNYGYTF
v_call: TRBV7-3; j_call: TRBJ2-1; cdr3_length: 14; clone_size: .; d_call: .; cdr3_nt: TGTGCCAGCAGCTTAGCAGGGGTACAGGATGAGCAGTTCTTC; cdr3_aa: CASSLAGVQDEQFF
v_call: TRBV10-3; j_call: TRBJ2-1; cdr3_length: 13; clone_size: .; d_call: .; cdr3_nt: TGTGCCACTCAACTAGATTCAAACAATGAGCAGTTCTTC; cdr3_aa: CATQLDSNNEQFF
v_call: TRBV19; j_call: TRBJ1-1; cdr3_length: 14; clone_size: .; d_call: .; cdr3_nt: TGTGCCAGTAGTATAGGGGGACAGAACACTGAAGCTTTCTTT; cdr3_aa: CASSIGGQNTEAFF
v_call: TRBV15; j_call: TRBJ2-2; cdr3_length: 14; clone_size: .; d_call: .; cdr3_nt: TGTGCCACCAGCAGAGAGGGGAACACCGGGGAGCTGTTTTTT; cdr3_aa: CATSREGNTGELFF
v_call: TRBV19; j_call: TRBJ2-4; cdr3_length: 15; clone_size: .; d_call: .; cdr3_nt: TGTGCCAGTAGTCTCACAGGACTAGCCAAAAACATTCAGTACTTC; cdr3_aa: CASSLTGLAKNIQYF
v_call: TRBV3-1; j_call: TRBJ2-2; cdr3_length: 15; clone_size: .; d_call: TRBD1; cdr3_nt: TGTGCCAGCAGCCGCCGACAGGGAAACACCGGGGAGCTGTTTTTT; cdr3_aa: CASSRRQGNTGELFF
v_call: TRBV2; j_call: TRBJ2-5; cdr3_length: 12; clone_size: .; d_call: .; cdr3_nt: TGTGCCAGCAGAGACCAGGAGGAGACCCAGTACTTC; cdr3_aa: CASRDQEETQYF
v_call: TRBV5-1; j_call: TRBJ1-4; cdr3_length: 13; clone_size: .; d_call: .; cdr3_nt: TGCGCCAGCAGCTTGGATTTGGAAGAAAAACTGTTTTTT; cdr3_aa: CASSLDLEEKLFF
v_call: TRBV6-1; j_call: TRBJ2-3; cdr3_length: 14; clone_size: .; d_call: .; cdr3_nt: TGTGCCAGCAGTGAAAATTTTGGGACAGATACGCAGTATTTT; cdr3_aa: CASSENFGTDTQYF
v_call: TRBV7-8; j_call: TRBJ2-7; cdr3_length: 13; clone_size: .; d_call: .; cdr3_nt: TGTGCCAGCAGCTTAGCGATGGAGGGTGAGCAGTACTTC; cdr3_aa: CASSLAMEGEQYF
v_call: TRBV7-3; j_call: TRBJ1-5; cdr3_length: 13; clone_size: .; d_call: .; cdr3_nt: TGTGCCAGCAGCCCCGGGACGGATCAGCCCCAGCATTTT; cdr3_aa: CASSPGTDQPQHF
v_call: TRBV6-6; j_call: TRBJ2-5; cdr3_length: 12; clone_size: .; d_call: .; cdr3_nt: TGTGCCAGCAGTTACCCCAGTGGGACCCAGTACTTC; cdr3_aa: CASSYPSGTQYF
v_call: TRBV6-1; j_call: TRBJ2-1; cdr3_length: 13; clone_size: .; d_call: .; cdr3_nt: TGTGCCAGCAGCTTCCCCTTTAGCGATGAGCAGTTCTTC; cdr3_aa: CASSFPFSDEQFF
v_call: TRBV15; j_call: TRBJ2-7; cdr3_length: 16; clone_size: .; d_call: TRBD1; cdr3_nt: TGTGCCACCAGCAGAGATCAGGGGACAGGTGGAGACGAGCAGTACTTC; cdr3_aa: CATSRDQGTGGDEQYF
v_call: TRBV10-3; j_call: TRBJ2-7; cdr3_length: 15; clone_size: .; d_call: .; cdr3_nt: TGTGCCATCAGTGCGGGACCGACCGCATCCTACGAGCAGTACTTC; cdr3_aa: CAISAGPTASYEQYF
v_call: TRBV3-1; j_call: TRBJ1-2; cdr3_length: 13; clone_size: .; d_call: .; cdr3_nt: TGTGCCAGCAGCCAACAGGGTGGCTATGGCTACACCTTC; cdr3_aa: CASSQQGGYGYTF
v_call: TRBV12-5; j_call: TRBJ2-6; cdr3_length: 13; clone_size: .; d_call: .; cdr3_nt: TGTGCTAGTGCCCACTCCGGGGCCAACGTCCTGACTTTC; cdr3_aa: CASAHSGANVLTF
v_call: TRBV2; j_call: TRBJ2-5; cdr3_length: 14; clone_size: .; d_call: .; cdr3_nt: TGTGCCAGTTACTTGGACACAGGTGGGGAGACCCAGTACTTC; cdr3_aa: CASYLDTGGETQYF
v_call: TRBV5-6; j_call: TRBJ1-2; cdr3_length: 13; clone_size: .; d_call: .; cdr3_nt: TGTGCCTCTTCAGATGGGGGTTTAATGGGCTACACCTTC; cdr3_aa: CASSDGGLMGYTF
v_call: TRBV29-1; j_call: TRBJ2-5; cdr3_length: 11; clone_size: .; d_call: .; cdr3_nt: TGCAGCGTTGGGGTTGCGGAGACCCAGTACTTC; cdr3_aa: CSVGVAETQYF
v_call: TRBV10-3; j_call: TRBJ1-2; cdr3_length: 16; clone_size: .; d_call: TRBD1; cdr3_nt: TGTGCCATCAGTGAGATGGCACAGGGGGCGAAGTATGGCTACACCTTC; cdr3_aa: CAISEMAQGAKYGYTF
v_call: TRBV5-1; j_call: TRBJ1-1; cdr3_length: 17; clone_size: .; d_call: .; cdr3_nt: TGCGCCAGCAGCTTGGCCCCTGGACCCGCGCTGGGCACTGAAGCTTTCTTT; cdr3_aa: CASSLAPGPALGTEAFF
v_call: TRBV12-3/TRBV12-4; j_call: TRBJ2-1; cdr3_length: 12; clone_size: .; d_call: .; cdr3_nt: TGTGCCAGCAGTCTGAACGGGAATGAGCAGTTCTTC; cdr3_aa: CASSLNGNEQFF
v_call: TRBV20-1; j_call: TRBJ1-1; cdr3_length: 13; clone_size: .; d_call: .; cdr3_nt: TGCAGTGCTAGAAAAACCCACCCCACTGAAGCTTTCTTT; cdr3_aa: CSARKTHPTEAFF
v_call: TRBV2; j_call: TRBJ2-1; cdr3_length: 14; clone_size: .; d_call: TRBD2; cdr3_nt: TGTGCCAGCAGTCCCGGGACTAGCGGCAATGAGCAGTTCTTC; cdr3_aa: CASSPGTSGNEQFF
v_call: TRBV7-8; j_call: TRBJ2-7; cdr3_length: 15; clone_size: .; d_call: .; cdr3_nt: TGTGCCAGCAGCCCGGCCGGACAGCGAACCTACGAGCAGTACTTC; cdr3_aa: CASSPAGQRTYEQYF
v_call: TRBV5-4; j_call: TRBJ1-2; cdr3_length: 15; clone_size: .; d_call: .; cdr3_nt: TGTGCCAGCAGCTTGGAGCGGGAGACTAACTATGGCTACACCTTC; cdr3_aa: CASSLERETNYGYTF
v_call: TRBV20-1; j_call: TRBJ1-5; cdr3_length: 17; clone_size: .; d_call: TRBD1; cdr3_nt: TGCAGTGCTAGACAAGACAGGGGCCTCGGCGGCAATCAGCCCCAGCATTTT; cdr3_aa: CSARQDRGLGGNQPQHF
v_call: TRBV20-1; j_call: TRBJ1-1; cdr3_length: 14; clone_size: .; d_call: .; cdr3_nt: TGCAGTGCTAGCCGCCCCGGTGGGAACACTGAAGCTTTCTTT; cdr3_aa: CSASRPGGNTEAFF
v_call: TRBV5-6; j_call: TRBJ1-1; cdr3_length: 14; clone_size: .; d_call: .; cdr3_nt: TGTGCCAGCAGCCAGAGGGGCAGGAACACTGAAGCTTTCTTT; cdr3_aa: CASSQRGRNTEAFF
v_call: TRBV12-3/TRBV12-4; j_call: TRBJ1-2; cdr3_length: 13; clone_size: .; d_call: .; cdr3_nt: TGTGCCAGCAGCCCGCGCCAACGGGATGGCTACACCTTC; cdr3_aa: CASSPRQRDGYTF
v_call: TRBV7-9; j_call: TRBJ2-7; cdr3_length: 12; clone_size: .; d_call: .; cdr3_nt: TGTGCCAGCAGCTTCATCCCCTACGAGCAGTACTTC; cdr3_aa: CASSFIPYEQYF
v_call: TRBV20-1; j_call: TRBJ1-5; cdr3_length: 13; clone_size: .; d_call: .; cdr3_nt: TGCAGTGCTACACAGGGCCGCAATCAGCCCCAGCATTTT; cdr3_aa: CSATQGRNQPQHF
v_call: TRBV7-7; j_call: TRBJ1-6; cdr3_length: 13; clone_size: .; d_call: .; cdr3_nt: TGTGCCAGCAGCTTATCGGGCAATTCACCCCTCCACTTT; cdr3_aa: CASSLSGNSPLHF
v_call: TRBV5-4; j_call: TRBJ1-2; cdr3_length: 14; clone_size: once; d_call: .; cdr3_nt: TGTGCCAGCAGAAGTGTAGGAGGAGGCTATGGCTACACCTTC; cdr3_aa: CASRSVGGGYGYTF
v_call: TRBV7-2; j_call: TRBJ1-2; cdr3_length: 14; clone_size: .; d_call: TRBD1; cdr3_nt: TGTGCCAGCAGCTCCCAAGGACAGGTAGACGGCTACACCTTC; cdr3_aa: CASSSQGQVDGYTF
v_call: TRBV20-1; j_call: TRBJ2-1; cdr3_length: 14; clone_size: .; d_call: .; cdr3_nt: TGCAGTGTCGATCCCGGGACAATTAGCAATGAGCAGTTCTTC; cdr3_aa: CSVDPGTISNEQFF
v_call: TRBV7-9; j_call: TRBJ2-2; cdr3_length: 17; clone_size: .; d_call: TRBD1; cdr3_nt: TGTGCCAGCAGCGCCCGGGTAGGGGGCCCGAACACCGGGGAGCTGTTTTTT; cdr3_aa: CASSARVGGPNTGELFF